Each of the 32 T cell receptor beta chains below was sequenced from the same sample in a study of early T cells in non-severe SARS-CoV-2 infection. TCRdb passed the 5' RACE reads through MiXCR, listing each CDR3 protein once. The data show fewer than 110,000 distinct CDR3 sequences, roughly 11% seen once. The sample taken for sequencing was whole blood. The receptors were sampled from an adult who was a healthcare worker with PCR-confirmed SARS-CoV-2 infection or an uninfected control (not recorded which).

At least ten counts were recorded for this clonotype. The chain combines TRBV6-1 with TRBJ1-2; D uncertain. The CDR3 spans 16 residues. Between the trimmed V and J ends, which lost 5 bases and 1 base, there was a span of 17 bases. Per the germline V gene, CDR1 is MNHNS and CDR2 is SASEGT. The CDR3 DNA is TGTGCCAGCAGTTCTGCGGGCACAGTCTTTAACTATGGCTACACCTTC. Translated: CASSSAGTVFNYGYTF.

In this sample, this clonotype turned up a few times. The CDR3: CSAGTSATYEQYF. The CDR3 bases are TGCAGTGCCGGGACTAGCGCTACCTACGAGCAGTACTTC. V usage is TRBV20-1 and J usage is TRBJ2-7; TRBD2 agrees at 10 bases. The CDR3 contains 13 residues. V gave up 6 bases and J gave up 2 bases; unmatched junction bases: 4. Looked up from germline, CDR1 is DFQATT and CDR2 is SNEGSKA (reference sequence).

At least ten counts were recorded for this clonotype. The chain recombines TRBV18 with TRBJ2-3, with 8 bases lining up with TRBD2. Germline loops: CDR1 KGHSH, CDR2 LQKENI. The ends lost 3 bases at V and 4 bases at J; junction bases unmatched: 9. This CDR3 has 16 amino acids. The CDR3 DNA is TGTGCCAGCTCACCTCCTGCGGGAGGTACGGCAGATACGCAGTATTTT. This encodes CASSPPAGGTADTQYF. The variable domain in full, completed from reference TRBV18 and TRBJ2-3, reads NAGVMQNPRHLVRRRGQEARLRCSPMKGHSHVYWYRQLPEEGLKFMVYLQKENIIDESGMPKERFSAEFPKEGPSILRIQQVVRGDSAAYFCASSPPAGGTADTQYFGPGTRLTVL.

This clonotype showed up just a few times. The rearrangement links TRBV11-2 to TRBJ2-5; D may be TRBD1 or TRBD2 (5 bases each). CDR1 is SGHAT, CDR2 FQNNGV, per germline. This CDR3 is built from 14 residues. V lost 5 bases to trimming and J lost 5 bases, with 15 bases between them. The CDR3 bases are TGTGCCAGCAGCCCACCGACGGGGCGGGAGACCCAGTACTTC. It yields the protein CASSPPTGRETQYF.

This clonotype showed up many times. This chain uses TRBV6-5 with TRBJ2-2; TRBD1 aligns across 8 bases. Germline trimming cut 2 bases from V and 1 base from J; bases unmatched to any gene: 0. The germline V gene has CDR1 MNHEY and CDR2 SVGAGI. This CDR3 is 15 amino acids long. The CDR3 DNA reads TGTGCCAGCAGTTACGGGACAGGGAACACCGGGGAGCTGTTTTTT. It encodes CASSYGTGNTGELFF.

This clonotype appeared many times. This sequence joins TRBV7-9 and TRBJ2-1; TRBD1 might be the D (6 bases). The CDR3 has 14 amino acids. Trimming cost V 5 bases and J 10 bases, with 18 bases left between them. CDR1 and CDR2 (germline): SEHNR, FQNEAQ (reference sequence). The CDR3 here is CASSPPQGGLEQFF. In DNA form, the CDR3 reads TGTGCCAGCAGCCCACCTCAAGGGGGTCTCGAGCAGTTCTTC.

V usage is TRBV7-8 and J usage is TRBJ2-3; 7 nucleotides align to TRBD1. Germline CDR1 is SGHVS and CDR2 is FQNEAQ. Losses at the gene ends were 1 base for V and 1 base for J; bases not matched to a gene: 2. CDR3 length: 15 amino acids. CDR3 DNA sequence: TGTGCCAGCAGCTTAGAAGGGACAGGCACAGATACGCAGTATTTT. The encoded protein is CASSLEGTGTDTQYF. Variable domain in full (rest from reference TRBV7-8 and TRBJ2-3): GAGVSQSPRYKVAKRGQDVALRCDPISGHVSLFWYQQALGQGPEFLTYFQNEAQLDKSGLPSDRFFAERPEGSVSTLKIQRTQQEDSAVYLCASSLEGTGTDTQYFGPGTRLTVL.

This clonotype has a handful of counts. The J gene is TRBJ2-3, the V gene TRBV6-5; D may be TRBD1 or TRBD2 (6 bases each). This CDR3 contains 14 residues. V was clipped by 3 bases and J by 5 bases, with 12 bases between them. CDR1 and CDR2 (germline): MNHEY, SVGAGI. The CDR3 loop is CASSYEGGKDTQYF. CDR3 nucleotides: TGTGCCAGCAGTTATGAGGGGGGTAAAGATACGCAGTATTTT.

This clonotype came up a few times. The rearrangement uses TRBV27 and TRBJ2-1; D might be TRBD2 (6 bases). The germline V gene has CDR1 MNHEY and CDR2 SMNVEV (reference sequence). Between the trimmed V and J ends, which lost 4 bases and 6 bases, there was a span of 16 bases. The CDR3 extends over 15 amino acids. The CDR3 DNA reads as TGTGCCAGCAGTTATTCGCGGGGACGGGGCAATGAGCAGTTCTTC. This encodes CASSYSRGRGNEQFF.

At least ten counts were recorded for this clonotype. This chain connects TRBV6-1 to TRBJ2-3, with 9 bases identical to TRBD1. Germline lookup yields CDR1 MNHNS and CDR2 SASEGT. CDR3 length: 14 amino acids. V was clipped by 7 bases and J by 4 bases; unmatched bases: 6. CDR3 protein: CASNPGQGADTQYF. The DNA for the CDR3 is TGTGCCAGCAACCCGGGACAGGGAGCAGATACGCAGTATTTT.

The chain employs TRBV18 and TRBJ2-7, with D possibly being TRBD1 (5 bases). There are 13 residues in the CDR3. Germline V gene data show CDR1 as KGHSH and CDR2 as LQKENI. Trimming took 3 bases from V and 5 from J, leaving 11 bases between them. The CDR3 reads CASSPGQGNEQYF. CDR3 DNA sequence: TGTGCCAGCTCACCCGGGCAGGGAAACGAGCAGTACTTC.

This clonotype was detected many times. This sequence joins TRBV21-1 and TRBJ2-1; the D call TRBD1 from the table was never checked on the DNA. TRBV21-1 has pseudogene status. This CDR3 spans 15 amino acids. The CDR3 here is CANAQGKGSYNEQFF. DNA of the CDR3: TGTGCCAACGCCCAGGGGAAAGGGTCCTACAATGAGCAGTTCTTC.

The rearrangement links TRBV20-1 to TRBJ2-1; 15 bases fit TRBD2. The germline gives CDR1 DFQATT, CDR2 SNEGSKA (reference sequence). The V and J ends lost 3 bases and 8 bases, in that order; junction bases with no gene match: 5. The CDR3 extends over 15 amino acids. CDR3 protein: CSASPRTSGRDEQFF. The CDR3 DNA follows: TGCAGTGCTAGTCCTAGGACTAGCGGGAGGGATGAGCAGTTCTTC.

This clonotype was recorded at least ten times. J is TRBJ2-7 and V is TRBV28; D remains unclear. V lost 6 bases, J lost 0 bases, and 6 bases lay in between. This CDR3 contains 12 residues. The germline V gene encodes CDR1 MDHEN and CDR2 SYDVKM. CDR3 sequence: CASSLSSYEQYF. CDR3 nucleotides: TGTGCCAGCAGCCTTAGCTCCTACGAGCAGTACTTC.

This clonotype has at least ten counts. This sequence joins TRBV12-3 or TRBV12-4 and TRBJ2-7; no definite D call. The CDR3 is made up of 12 amino acids. Between the trimmed V and J ends, which lost 0 bases and 5 bases, there was a span of 5 bases. The CDR3: CASSLAGNEQYF. DNA of the CDR3: TGTGCCAGCAGTTTAGCGGGGAACGAGCAGTACTTC.

In this sample, this clonotype turned up many times. The V gene is TRBV6-2 or TRBV6-3, the J gene TRBJ1-2, with D possibly being TRBD1 (6 bases). The V gene's germline CDR1 is MNHEY and CDR2 SVGEGT. V was pared by 8 bases and J by 0 bases, with 13 bases between. This CDR3 contains 14 residues. The CDR3 reads CASPSGQPNYGYTF. In nucleotides, the CDR3 is TGTGCCAGCCCCTCCGGACAGCCTAACTATGGCTACACCTTC.

This clonotype was observed at least ten times. The chain joins TRBV20-1 to TRBJ2-3; 9 bases fit TRBD2. V was clipped by 1 base and J by 2 bases; unmatched bases: 10. Germline CDR1 reads DFQATT; CDR2 reads SNEGSKA (reference sequence). The CDR3 is made up of 17 amino acids. The CDR3 DNA follows: TGCAGTGCTAGAGTTCCAACTAGCGGGCTGATCACAGATACGCAGTATTTT. This translates into CSARVPTSGLITDTQYF.

This clonotype showed up many times. V usage is TRBV11-2 and J usage is TRBJ2-7; D may match TRBD1 or TRBD2 (5 bases each). This CDR3 is built from 11 residues. V gave up 5 bases and J gave up 5 bases, with 7 bases separating them. Germline-derived CDR1 and CDR2 are SGHAT and FQNNGV. The CDR3 protein is CASSRGDEQYF. As DNA, the CDR3 is TGTGCCAGCAGCCGAGGGGACGAGCAGTACTTC.

The chain is built from TRBV12-3 or TRBV12-4 and TRBJ2-1; 10 bases are shared with TRBD2. After removal of 2 bases from V and 9 bases from J, the junction contained 7 bases not matched to a gene. The CDR3 sequence is 15 residues long. The CDR3 spells CASSLLAGGGSEQFF. The CDR3 region has the DNA TGTGCCAGCAGTTTATTAGCGGGAGGTGGGAGTGAGCAGTTCTTC.

This clonotype was seen a handful of times. The junction does not match germline at one end; this may be a read error. This chain uses TRBV2 with TRBJ2-1; no firm D call. Looked up from germline, CDR1 is SNHLY and CDR2 is FYNNEI. The CDR3 consists of 15 residues. The CDR3 here is CASSKAISSYNEQFF. CDR3 bases: TGTGCCAGCAGTAAAGCGATAAGCTCCTACAATGAGCAGTTCTTC.

The chain uses TRBV7-2 and TRBJ2-1; 10 bases align to TRBD2. The CDR3 is 16 residues long. J lost 0 bases, V lost 5 bases, and 4 bases had no gene match. Germline V gene sequence: CDR1 SGHTA, CDR2 FQGNSA. CDR3 region: CASSRSGGSSYNEQFF. CDR3 nucleotide sequence: TGTGCCAGCAGCCGTAGCGGGGGGAGCTCCTACAATGAGCAGTTCTTC.

The CDR3 spells CASSLTPGLALEQFF. The DNA of the CDR3 is TGTGCCAGCAGCTTAACACCGGGACTAGCCTTGGAGCAGTTCTTC. This chain links TRBV7-2 with TRBJ2-1; 9 nucleotides agree with TRBD2. The CDR3 extends over 15 amino acids. The J segment lost 10 bases and the V segment lost 2 bases, leaving 9 bases of the junction unmatched. Germline assignment: CDR1 SGHTA and CDR2 FQGNSA.

This clonotype was detected only a few times. The J gene is TRBJ2-2, the V gene TRBV10-1; the match to TRBD2 covers 7 bases. The length of the CDR3 is 15 residues. The germline V gene encodes CDR1 WNHNN and CDR2 SYGVQD (reference sequence). The V gene end was trimmed by 2 bases and the J gene end by 7 bases; junction bases not matched to a gene: 7. In DNA form, the CDR3 reads TGCGCCAGCAGTGAGACGGGCGGGAGCGACGGGGAGCTGTTTTTT. This gives the protein CASSETGGSDGELFF.

This clonotype is deemed medium-sized (0.01 to 0.1%). The gene calls are TRBV4-3 and TRBJ2-7; D is ambiguous. The V gene lost 0 bases and the J gene lost 3 bases, with 15 bases spanning the gap. The CDR3 is 16 residues long. The germline gives CDR1 LGHNA, CDR2 YSLEER. Here the CDR3 reads CASSQDWGFPVYEQYF. The CDR3 region has the DNA TGCGCCAGCAGCCAAGATTGGGGATTCCCCGTCTACGAGCAGTACTTC.

This clonotype has a count of ten or more. V usage is TRBV19 and J usage is TRBJ2-3, with 12 bases matching TRBD2. This CDR3 is 16 amino acids long. Germline CDR1 LNHDA, CDR2 SQIVND (reference sequence). Trimming removed 1 base from V and 5 bases from J; junction bases left unmatched: 4. The chain's CDR3 is CASSIGGGLAGDTQYF. The DNA for the CDR3 is TGTGCCAGTAGTATAGGCGGGGGACTAGCGGGAGATACGCAGTATTTT.

This clonotype was counted a few times. This chain joins TRBV6-5 and TRBJ1-6, with a tentative D call TRBD1 (5 bases). Trimming took 6 bases from V and 7 from J, leaving 16 bases between them. The CDR3 runs to 15 residues. Germline CDR1 MNHEY, CDR2 SVGAGI. Written as DNA, the CDR3 is TGTGCCAGCAGCTGGGACCACTCGTCGAATTCACCCCTCCACTTT. The encoded protein is CASSWDHSSNSPLHF.

The V call is TRBV7-2, the J call TRBJ1-1, with 7 bases aligning to TRBD1. After removal of 5 bases from V and 8 bases from J, the junction contained 8 bases not matched to a gene. CDR1 SGHTA and CDR2 FQGNSA come from the germline V gene. This CDR3 has 13 amino acids. The CDR3 spells CASSSRQGREAFF. The CDR3 DNA is TGTGCCAGCAGCAGCAGACAGGGTCGCGAAGCTTTCTTT.

This clonotype occurred a few times. This chain joins TRBV20-1 and TRBJ2-7; D tentatively reads TRBD1 or TRBD2 (6 bases each). CDR3 length: 14 amino acids. V lost 6 bases, J lost 3 bases, and 18 bases lay in between. CDR1 is DFQATT and CDR2 is SNEGSKA in the germline V gene (reference sequence). The CDR3 region is CSARGTPGGYEQYF. CDR3 in DNA: TGCAGTGCCCGAGGGACACCCGGGGGCTACGAGCAGTACTTC.

The V gene is TRBV6-1, the J gene TRBJ2-6; tentatively, D is TRBD1 (6 bases). CDR1 and CDR2 (germline): MNHNS, SASEGT. The CDR3 is 15 amino acids. The ends were cut back, 3 bases at V and 0 bases at J, with 6 bases in the middle. For the CDR3, the DNA is TGTGCCAGCAGTGAGGACAGCTCTGGGGCCAACGTCCTGACTTTC. Encoded protein: CASSEDSSGANVLTF.

This sequence joins TRBV20-1 and TRBJ2-1; TRBD2 agrees at 11 bases. V lost 3 bases, J lost 6 bases, and 4 bases stayed unmatched. The CDR3 length is 14 residues. The germline CDR1 and CDR2 sequences are DFQATT and SNEGSKA (reference sequence). DNA of the CDR3: TGCAGTGCTAGCCGACTAGCGGGACGCAATGAGCAGTTCTTC. This codes for CSASRLAGRNEQFF.

The V gene is TRBV20-1, the J gene TRBJ1-3; possibly TRBD1 for D (5 bases). Trimming pared 4 bases from V and 0 bases from J, leaving 16 bases between. Per germline, CDR1 DFQATT and CDR2 SNEGSKA (reference sequence). The CDR3 totals 16 residues. The CDR3 loop is CSATAGLPISGNTIYF. The DNA for the CDR3 is TGCAGTGCTACCGCGGGGCTACCGATCTCTGGAAACACCATATATTTT.

This clonotype was detected only a few times. This chain uses TRBV12-3 or TRBV12-4 with TRBJ2-7; D remains unclear. This CDR3 has 11 amino acids. The germline V and J ends were trimmed by 6 bases and 2 bases, with 5 bases remaining between them. The CDR3 DNA reads as TGTGCCAGCAGCCGGGCCTACGAGCAGTACTTC. This sequence encodes CASSRAYEQYF.